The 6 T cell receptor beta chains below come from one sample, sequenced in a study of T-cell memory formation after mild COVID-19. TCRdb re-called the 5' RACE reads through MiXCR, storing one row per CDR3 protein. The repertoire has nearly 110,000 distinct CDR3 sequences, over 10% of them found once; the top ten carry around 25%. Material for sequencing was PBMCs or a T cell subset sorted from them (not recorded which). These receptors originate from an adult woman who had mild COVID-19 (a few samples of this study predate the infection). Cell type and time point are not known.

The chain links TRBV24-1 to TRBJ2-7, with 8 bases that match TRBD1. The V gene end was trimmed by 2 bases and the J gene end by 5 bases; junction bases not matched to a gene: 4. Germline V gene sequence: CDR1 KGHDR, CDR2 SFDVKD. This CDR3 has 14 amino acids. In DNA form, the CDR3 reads TGTGCCACCAGTGATTCCGGGACAGGCGACGAGCAGTACTTC. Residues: CATSDSGTGDEQYF.

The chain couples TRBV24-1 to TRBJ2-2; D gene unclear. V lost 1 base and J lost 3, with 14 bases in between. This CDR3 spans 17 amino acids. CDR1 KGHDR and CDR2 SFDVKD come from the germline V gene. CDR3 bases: TGTGCCACCAGTGATTTTGGCTCAGTAGAATACACCGGGGAGCTGTTTTTT. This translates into CATSDFGSVEYTGELFF.

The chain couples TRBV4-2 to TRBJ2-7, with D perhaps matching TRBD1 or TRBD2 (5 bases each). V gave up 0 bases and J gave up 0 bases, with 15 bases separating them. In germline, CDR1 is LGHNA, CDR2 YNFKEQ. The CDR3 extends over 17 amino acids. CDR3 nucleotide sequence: TGTGCCAGCAGCCAAGAACCAATAACCGGGACCTCCTACGAGCAGTACTTC. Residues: CASSQEPITGTSYEQYF.

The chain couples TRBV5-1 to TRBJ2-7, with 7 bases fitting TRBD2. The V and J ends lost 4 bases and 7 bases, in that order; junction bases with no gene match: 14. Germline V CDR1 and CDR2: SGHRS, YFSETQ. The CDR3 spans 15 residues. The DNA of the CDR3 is TGCGCCAGCAGCCAGGGACCGGCGGGAGCCGGAGAGCAGTACTTC. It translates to CASSQGPAGAGEQYF.

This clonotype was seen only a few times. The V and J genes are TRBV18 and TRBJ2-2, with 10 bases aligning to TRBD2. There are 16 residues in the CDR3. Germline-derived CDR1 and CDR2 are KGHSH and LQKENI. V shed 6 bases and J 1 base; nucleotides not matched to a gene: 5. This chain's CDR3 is CASSRASGGNTGELFF. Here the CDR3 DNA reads TGTGCCAGCTCCCGTGCTAGCGGGGGGAACACCGGGGAGCTGTTTTTT.

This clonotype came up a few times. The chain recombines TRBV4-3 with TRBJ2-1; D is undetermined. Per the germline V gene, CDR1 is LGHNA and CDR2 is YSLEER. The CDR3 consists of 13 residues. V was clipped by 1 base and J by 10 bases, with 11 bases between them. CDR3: CASSQGRFREQFF. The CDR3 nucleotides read TGCGCCAGCAGCCAAGGCAGGTTTCGGGAGCAGTTCTTC.